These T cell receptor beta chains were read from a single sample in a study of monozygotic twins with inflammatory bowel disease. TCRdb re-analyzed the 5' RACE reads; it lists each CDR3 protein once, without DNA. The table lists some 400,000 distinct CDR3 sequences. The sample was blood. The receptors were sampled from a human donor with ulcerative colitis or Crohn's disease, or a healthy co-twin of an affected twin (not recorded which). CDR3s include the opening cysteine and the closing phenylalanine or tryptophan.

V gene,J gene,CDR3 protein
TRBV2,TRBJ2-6,CASSMASGANVLTF
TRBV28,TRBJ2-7,CASSRDRASYEQYF
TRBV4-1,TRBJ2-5,CASSPFGGQHQETQYF
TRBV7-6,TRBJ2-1,CASSLAHPLAGQDNEQFF
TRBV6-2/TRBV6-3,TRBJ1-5,CASRTSIQPQHF
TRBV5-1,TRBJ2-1,CASSPFEASSYNEQFF
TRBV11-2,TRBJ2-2,CASSLAGRGAGTGELFF
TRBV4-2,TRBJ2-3,CASSPPFGCTDTQYF
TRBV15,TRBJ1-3,CATSREAAITATTIYF
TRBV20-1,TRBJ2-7,CSAWTGGTYEQYF
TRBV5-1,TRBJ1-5,CASSLGQNNQPQHF
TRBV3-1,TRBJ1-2,CASSQADSRYGYTF
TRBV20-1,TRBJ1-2,CSAESGFEYGYTF
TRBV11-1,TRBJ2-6,CASRTDRDLSGANVLTF
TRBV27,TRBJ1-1,CASSPRRGVEATEAFF
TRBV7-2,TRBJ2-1,CASSFWGNEQFF
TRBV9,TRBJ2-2,CASSALNTGELFF
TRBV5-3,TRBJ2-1,CARSLAGSGDEQFF
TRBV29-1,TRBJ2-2,CSVVREGRTGELFF
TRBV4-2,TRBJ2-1,CASSQVVGVTNEQFF
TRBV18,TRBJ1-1,CASSPTTHRGDTEAFF
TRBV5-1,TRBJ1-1,CASSYNGQPNTEAFF
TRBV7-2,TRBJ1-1,CASTLVVNTEAFF
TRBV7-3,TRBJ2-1,CASSIAGQLYNEQFF
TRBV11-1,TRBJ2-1,CASRANNEQFF
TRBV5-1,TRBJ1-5,CASRPRGRLYNQPQHF
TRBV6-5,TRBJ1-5,CASSYSRENQPQHF
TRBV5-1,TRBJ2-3,CASSLLVDSSDTQYF
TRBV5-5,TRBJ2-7,CASSLPTYEQYF
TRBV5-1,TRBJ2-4,CASSLAGAQNIQYF
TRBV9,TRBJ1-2,CASSLGGQGFYGYTF
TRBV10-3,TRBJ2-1,CAISEPGTSSANEQFF
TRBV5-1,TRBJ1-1,CASSLAGKVGTEAFF
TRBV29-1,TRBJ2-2,CSIDRGLVVGELFF
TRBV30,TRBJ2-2,CAWSARLRDGELFF
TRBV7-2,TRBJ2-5,CASSLLLAGEETQYF
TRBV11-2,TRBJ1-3,CASSLGTGISGNTIYF
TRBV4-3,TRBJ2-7,CASSQGVEGLWEQYF
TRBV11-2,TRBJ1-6,CASSLVSTGINSPLHF
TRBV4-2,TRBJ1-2,CASSQDLRGNYGYTF
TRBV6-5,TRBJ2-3,CASRLDPGTDTQYF
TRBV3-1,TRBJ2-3,CASSQANKDTQYF
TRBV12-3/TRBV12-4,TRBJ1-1,CASSSRVGGENTEAFF
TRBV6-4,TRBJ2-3,CASSPSGNTDTQYF
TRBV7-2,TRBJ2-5,CASRVLAGGPTETQYF
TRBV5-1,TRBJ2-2,CASADPKGQGFAGELFF
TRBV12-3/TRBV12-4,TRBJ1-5,CASSLTASQPQHF
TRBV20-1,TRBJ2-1,CSAPRGTGEFF
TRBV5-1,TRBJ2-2,CASSLAEGTGELFF
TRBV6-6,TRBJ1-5,CAIRGTGGIQPQHF
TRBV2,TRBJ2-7,CASRTGGIRYF
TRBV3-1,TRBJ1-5,CASSQGRSNQPQHF